A single sample gave rise to the 25 T cell receptor beta chains below, sequenced in a study of blood T cell repertoires in COVID-19. TCRdb's copy holds only in-frame clones and misses some; the assay was immunoSEQ multiplex PCR. The repertoire holds approximately 72,000 clones, 86% seen once, with less than 15% in the top ten. Input material: peripheral blood. The receptor set was obtained from a woman aged 60 to 75 with acute or convalescent COVID-19.

The chain employs TRBV5-1 and TRBJ1-5, with D hard to call. Trimming removed 0 bases at V and 4 bases at J, with 11 bases between. The germline CDR1 and CDR2 sequences are SGHRS and YFSETQ. There are 15 residues in the CDR3. The CDR3, as DNA: TGCGCCAGCAGCTTGGCCGGCGGGTATAATCAGCCCCAGCATTTT. It is translated as CASSLAGGYNQPQHF. The full variable domain, in which reference TRBV5-1 and TRBJ1-5 provide the parts outside the CDR3, is KAGVTQTPRYLIKTRGQQVTLSCSPISGHRSVSWYQQTPGQGLQFLFEYFSETQRNKGNFPGRFSGRQFSNSRSEMNVSTLELGDSALYLCASSLAGGYNQPQHFGDGTRLSIL.

This clone is a singleton in its sample. V is TRBV20-1 and J is TRBJ2-7; TRBD2 matches at 7 bases. The CDR3 is 14 amino acids. V dropped 3 bases and J dropped 3; count of bases not matched to a gene: 8. The germline V gene encodes CDR1 DFQATT and CDR2 SNEGSKA (reference sequence). The chain's CDR3 is CSASFSRGVYEQYF. CDR3 DNA: TGCAGTGCTAGTTTTAGTCGGGGGGTCTACGAGCAGTACTTC.

This sequence joins TRBV11-1 and TRBJ2-1; D unclear. Germline V CDR1 and CDR2: SGHAT, FQDESV (reference sequence). Trimming removed 0 bases at V and 10 bases at J, with 4 bases between. This CDR3 is 11 amino acids long. DNA of the CDR3: TGTGCCAGCAGCTTAGCCCAGGAGCAGTTCTTC. Translated, it gives CASSLAQEQFF.

The rearrangement uses TRBV5-1 and TRBJ2-3, with TRBD1 matching 7 bases. Germline CDR1 is SGHRS and CDR2 is YFSETQ. Unmatched junction bases numbered 8, after V lost 4 bases and J lost 6 bases. The CDR3 sequence is 14 residues long. CDR3 nucleotides: TGCGCCAGCAGCCCAGGACAGGTGGGGGATACGCAGTATTTT. Translating it yields CASSPGQVGDTQYF.

The chain combines TRBV28 with TRBJ1-2; tentative D call: TRBD1 (5 bases). Germline values: CDR1 MDHEN, CDR2 SYDVKM. The CDR3 has 15 residues. V lost 6 bases and J 5 bases, leaving 19 bases between the germline ends. DNA for the CDR3: TGTGCCAGCAGCTCCCCTGGAACAGGTACTTATGGCTACACCTTC. This gives the protein CASSSPGTGTYGYTF.

The chain uses TRBV5-1 and TRBJ2-7; 8 nucleotides agree with TRBD2. Per the germline V gene, CDR1 is SGHRS and CDR2 is YFSETQ. V lost 4 bases, J lost 0 bases, and 12 bases stayed unmatched. The CDR3 consists of 17 residues. DNA of the CDR3: TGCGCCAGCAGCCCCGGTATCGGGGGGGGAAACTCCTACGAGCAGTACTTC. Translating it yields CASSPGIGGGNSYEQYF.

The chain has TRBV2 and TRBJ1-5; perhaps TRBD1 as D (5 bases). There are 15 residues in the CDR3. CDR1 is SNHLY, CDR2 FYNNEI, per germline. V shed 0 bases and J shed 7 bases, with 13 bases lying between them. The CDR3 DNA reads as TGTGCCAGCAGTGAAGCGCAGGGTAGGGCCCAGCCCCAGCATTTT. This gives the protein CASSEAQGRAQPQHF.

The J gene is TRBJ1-5, the V gene TRBV18, with TRBD1 matching 11 bases. CDR1 and CDR2 from the germline V gene are KGHSH and LQKENI. V lost 3 bases, J lost 0 bases, and 4 bases stayed unmatched. The CDR3 is 17 residues long. This CDR3 is CASSPGQGGNSNQPQHF. CDR3 coding DNA: TGTGCCAGCTCACCGGGACAGGGGGGGAATAGCAATCAGCCCCAGCATTTT.

J is TRBJ2-7 and V is TRBV5-6; D not certain. CDR1 and CDR2 from the germline V gene are SGHDT and YYEEEE. The CDR3 has 14 amino acids. The V and J ends lost 0 bases and 3 bases respectively, with 10 bases between them. CDR3 bases: TGTGCCAGCAGCTTGGACAGCCTAATCTACGAGCAGTACTTC. This sequence encodes CASSLDSLIYEQYF.

The chain carries TRBV25-1 and TRBJ1-1; D gene uncertain. Germline lookup yields CDR1 MGHDK and CDR2 SYGVNS. The CDR3 loop spans 12 amino acids. V was shortened by 8 bases and J by 7 bases, with 14 bases between the two germline ends. The CDR3 bases are TGTGCCAGCGGAGTCGGGTCGCGTGAAGCTTTCTTT. Encoded protein: CASGVGSREAFF.

The DNA for the CDR3 is TGCAGCGTTGTTGACCGTTACAGGGGGACCGACGAAGCTTTCTTT. Its protein is CSVVDRYRGTDEAFF. The gene calls are TRBV29-1 and TRBJ1-1; 8 bases fit TRBD1. V dropped 4 bases and J dropped 8; count of bases not matched to a gene: 15. The CDR3 runs 15 residues. Germline V gene data show CDR1 as SQVTM and CDR2 as ANQGSEA.

The chain carries TRBV7-2 and TRBJ2-1; 8 nucleotides align to TRBD1. The CDR3 contains 16 residues. After removal of 1 base from V and 6 bases from J, the junction contained 8 bases not matched to a gene. The V gene's germline CDR1 is SGHTA and CDR2 FQGNSA. The DNA for the CDR3 is TGTGCCAGCAGCTTAGAGGGACAGGCCTACCCCAATGAGCAGTTCTTC. Its protein is CASSLEGQAYPNEQFF.

In nucleotides, the CDR3 is TGTGCCAGCAGCGCTGAGGGGGCTTACAATGAGCAGTTCTTC. Amino acids: CASSAEGAYNEQFF. The genes are TRBV6-5 and TRBJ2-1; 7 bases are shared with TRBD1. CDR1 and CDR2 (germline): MNHEY, SVGAGI. The CDR3 consists of 14 residues. The V gene end was trimmed by 6 bases and the J gene end by 4 bases; junction bases not matched to a gene: 6.

J is TRBJ2-3 and V is TRBV9; 8 nucleotides agree with TRBD2. This CDR3 contains 17 residues. V lost 0 bases to trimming and J lost 3 bases; unmatched junction nucleotides: 9. CDR1 and CDR2 from the germline V gene are SGDLS and YYNGEE. CDR3 bases: TGTGCCAGCAGCGTAGCTGGGGGCGGGGGGCATACAGATACGCAGTATTTT. This codes for CASSVAGGGGHTDTQYF.

The chain carries TRBV5-1 and TRBJ1-4; TRBD1 agrees at 9 bases. CDR3 length: 14 residues. The V and J ends lost 3 bases and 4 bases, in that order; junction bases with no gene match: 1. Germline CDR1 SGHRS, CDR2 YFSETQ. Here the CDR3 DNA reads TGCGCCAGCAGCTCGACAGGGGGTAATGAAAAACTGTTTTTT. Its translation: CASSSTGGNEKLFF.

Notes on this clone: Other DNA sequences from this sample encode an identical CDR3 as well. The J gene is TRBJ2-7, the V gene TRBV5-6; TRBD2 matches 10 bases. V was pared by 1 base and J by 4 bases, with 2 bases of the junction left unmatched. This CDR3 contains 14 residues. The germline V gene encodes CDR1 SGHDT and CDR2 YYEEEE. The CDR3 region is CASSLTSGNYEQYF. The CDR3 DNA follows: TGTGCCAGCAGCTTGACTAGCGGGAATTACGAGCAGTACTTC.

The chain joins TRBV6-2 or TRBV6-3 to TRBJ1-3; weak D call: TRBD1 (6 bases). CDR3 length equals 11 residues. Trimming pared 6 bases from V and 7 bases from J, leaving 7 bases between. Germline assignment: CDR1 MNHEY and CDR2 SVGEGT. CDR3 region: CASSQGNTIYF. Here the CDR3 DNA reads TGTGCCAGCAGCCAGGGGAACACCATATATTTT.

The rearrangement uses TRBV5-4 and TRBJ2-7; TRBD2 matches 11 bases. The ends lost 3 bases at V and 2 bases at J; junction bases unmatched: 7. The CDR3 contains 16 residues. Germline CDR1 is SGHNT and CDR2 is YYREEE (reference sequence). The CDR3 is CASSSSSSGGPYEQYF. In DNA form, the CDR3 reads TGTGCCAGCAGCTCCTCATCTAGCGGGGGGCCCTACGAGCAGTACTTC.

This sequence joins TRBV7-2 and TRBJ2-1, with D maybe TRBD2 (6 bases). Germline V gives CDR1 SGHTA, CDR2 FQGNSA. V lost 5 bases, J lost 9 bases, and 23 bases lay in between. This CDR3 has 16 residues. The CDR3 nucleotides are TGTGCCAGCAGCCGGGCCGGGACTGGGATCCTCGGTGAGCAGTTCTTC. Protein sequence: CASSRAGTGILGEQFF.

The J gene is TRBJ1-2, the V gene TRBV11-2; weak D call: TRBD1 (5 bases). Germline assignment: CDR1 SGHAT and CDR2 FQNNGV. The CDR3 contains 15 residues. With 5 bases removed from V and 8 bases from J, the gap between germline ends came to 21 bases. CDR3 bases: TGTGCCAGCAGCCCGCTCCGGGGGGGTACGGGAGGCTACACCTTC. Its translation: CASSPLRGGTGGYTF.

The chain carries TRBV10-3 and TRBJ1-4; 9 bases agree with TRBD1. The V gene's germline CDR1 is ENHRY and CDR2 SYGVKD. This CDR3 has 15 amino acids. J was trimmed by 4 bases and V by 0 bases; bases with no gene match: 0. CDR3 coding DNA: TGTGCCATCAGTGAGTCGGGACAGGGTAATGAAAAACTGTTTTTT. Translation gives CAISESGQGNEKLFF.

The chain links TRBV9 to TRBJ2-7; D is perhaps TRBD2 (5 bases). The CDR3 loop spans 15 amino acids. The germline V gene encodes CDR1 SGDLS and CDR2 YYNGEE. V dropped 1 base and J dropped 3 bases, with 14 bases sitting between them. The CDR3 sequence: CASSVFSGEGYEQYF. Here the CDR3 DNA reads TGTGCCAGCAGCGTATTCTCGGGTGAGGGCTACGAGCAGTACTTC.

V and J are TRBV7-9 and TRBJ2-1, with 11 bases aligning to TRBD2. V lost 5 bases, J lost 1 base, and 4 bases stayed unmatched. This CDR3 has 16 amino acids. Germline loops: CDR1 SEHNR, CDR2 FQNEAQ (reference sequence). The CDR3 here is CASSPRLAGSYNEQFF. Here the CDR3 DNA reads TGTGCCAGCAGCCCCCGACTAGCGGGGTCCTACAATGAGCAGTTCTTC.

The V gene is TRBV5-1, the J gene TRBJ1-5, with 10 bases aligning to TRBD1. V was pared by 4 bases and J by 2 bases, with 3 bases of the junction left unmatched. The CDR3 sequence is 15 residues long. Germline V gives CDR1 SGHRS, CDR2 YFSETQ. CDR3 bases: TGCGCCAGCAGCGCCGGGACAGGGGGCAATCAGCCCCAGCATTTT. Translation: CASSAGTGGNQPQHF.

The J gene is TRBJ2-3, the V gene TRBV4-1; 9 bases agree with TRBD1. CDR3 length: 15 residues. The germline V gene encodes CDR1 MGHRA and CDR2 YSYEKL. J was trimmed by 3 bases and V by 3 bases; bases with no gene match: 4. In DNA, the CDR3 is TGCGCCAGCAGCCATTCGACAGGGGGAACAGATACGCAGTATTTT. Its protein product is CASSHSTGGTDTQYF.